The sequence of this T cell receptor beta chain was determined in a study of blood T cell repertoires in COVID-19. Across the study: From T cells, B-cell-depleted T cells, or PBMCs came the material, which was cDNA or gDNA.

The assay was immunoSEQ multiplex PCR, and TCRdb's table has in-frame clones only and misses some. Among more than 350,000 clones listed, roughly 90% were seen once. The germline V gene has CDR1 SGHRS and CDR2 YFSETQ. The CDR3 loop spans 16 amino acids. V was shortened by 1 base and J by 0 bases, with 13 bases between the two germline ends. The chain links TRBV5-1 to TRBJ1-1, with a possible D match to TRBD1 (5 bases). This receptor was taken from a woman aged 25 to 39 with COVID-19, enrolled during active disease. The source material was peripheral blood. The CDR3 DNA is TGCGCCAGCAGCTTGCGTACTTCGACAGTGAACACTGAAGCTTTCTTT. As protein: CASSLRTSTVNTEAFF.